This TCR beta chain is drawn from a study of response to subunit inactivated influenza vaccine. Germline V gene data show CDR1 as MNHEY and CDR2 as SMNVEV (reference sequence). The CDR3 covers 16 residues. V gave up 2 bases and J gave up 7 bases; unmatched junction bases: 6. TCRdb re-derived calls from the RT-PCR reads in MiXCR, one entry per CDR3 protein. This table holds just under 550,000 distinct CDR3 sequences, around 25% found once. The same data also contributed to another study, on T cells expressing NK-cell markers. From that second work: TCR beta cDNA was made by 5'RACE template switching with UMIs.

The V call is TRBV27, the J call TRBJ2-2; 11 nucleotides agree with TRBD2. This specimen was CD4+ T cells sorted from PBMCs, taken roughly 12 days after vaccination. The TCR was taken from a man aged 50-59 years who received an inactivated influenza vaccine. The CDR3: CASSLLSGRAHGELFF. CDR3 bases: TGTGCCAGCAGTTTACTTAGCGGGAGGGCCCACGGGGAGCTGTTTTTT.